The 30 T cell receptor beta chains below come from one sample, sequenced in a study of blood T cells in healthy people across ages. Primers used in a second PCR of roughly 6 to 11 cycles were a sample-barcoded 5' primer and a J-beta primer mix. TCRdb re-derived calls from the 5' RACE reads in MiXCR, one entry per CDR3 protein. This sample has 700,000 to 850,000 distinct CDR3 sequences, with approximately 35% found just once. The sample consisted of blood. The receptors derive from a young man in good health.

The table lists this clonotype with many counts. The chain links TRBV20-1 to TRBJ2-5, with 7 bases identical to TRBD2. The CDR3 has 15 residues. CDR1 and CDR2 from the germline V gene are DFQATT and SNEGSKA (reference sequence). V gave up 5 bases and J gave up 1 base; unmatched junction bases: 10. CDR3 protein: CSAPTGGTIQETQYF. The DNA of the CDR3 is TGCAGTGCTCCTACCGGGGGGACGATCCAAGAGACCCAGTACTTC.

There are many counts of this clonotype. CDR3 in amino acids: CASRGQGASSPLHF. The CDR3 coding sequence is TGTGCCAGCAGAGGACAGGGGGCCAGTTCACCCCTCCACTTT. V usage is TRBV12-3 or TRBV12-4 and J usage is TRBJ1-6; TRBD1 aligns across 11 bases. CDR3 length: 14 amino acids. J was trimmed by 9 bases and V by 6 bases; bases with no gene match: 4.

This clonotype was detected only a few times. This chain links TRBV7-6 with TRBJ2-5, with 13 nucleotides matching TRBD2. The germline CDR1 and CDR2 sequences are SGHVS and FNYEAQ. V was clipped by 0 bases and J by 0 bases; unmatched bases: 4. The CDR3 is 18 amino acids. The CDR3 nucleotides are TGTGCCAGCAGCTTAGCACTAGCGGGGGGGGAAAACCAAGAGACCCAGTACTTC. It yields the protein CASSLALAGGENQETQYF.

This clonotype has just a few counts. The J gene is TRBJ2-3, the V gene TRBV2; TRBD1 might be the D (5 bases). Germline CDR1 SNHLY, CDR2 FYNNEI. The ends were cut back, 6 bases at V and 3 bases at J, with 16 bases in the middle. This CDR3 has 15 amino acids. The CDR3 nucleotides are TGTGCCAGCAGCGATACTCGTCAGGGTACAGATACGCAGTATTTT. Translating it yields CASSDTRQGTDTQYF.

The chain uses TRBV2 and TRBJ1-2; D is unresolved. The CDR3 sequence is 17 residues long. V was cut by 4 bases and J by 0 bases, with 18 bases left in between. The germline CDR1 and CDR2 sequences are SNHLY and FYNNEI. The CDR3 DNA reads as TGTGCCAGCAGTGCCCCCGGAAGGTCCCGTTCTAACTATGGCTACACCTTC. Translation: CASSAPGRSRSNYGYTF.

To note about this clonotype: An end of the junction does not agree with germline; a read error may underlie this. The V call is TRBV4-1, the J call TRBJ2-3; 10 nucleotides agree with TRBD1. CDR1 and CDR2 from the germline V gene are MGHRA and YSYEKL. The CDR3 consists of 16 residues. As DNA, the CDR3 is TGCGCCAGCAGTCAAGTAGGAGGGACAGGGGCAGATACGCAGTATTTT. This codes for CASSQVGGTGADTQYF.

A few counts support this clonotype. The chain uses TRBV25-1 and TRBJ2-7; D gene ambiguous. The V end lost 4 bases, the J end lost 5 bases, and 6 bases lay between the germline ends. Germline V gives CDR1 MGHDK, CDR2 SYGVNS. This CDR3 has 11 amino acids. The chain's CDR3 is CASSVKDEQYF. The CDR3 DNA reads as TGTGCCAGCAGTGTAAAGGACGAGCAGTACTTC.

The chain is built from TRBV2 and TRBJ1-1, with 10 bases lining up with TRBD1. The CDR3 loop spans 13 amino acids. Per germline, CDR1 SNHLY and CDR2 FYNNEI. The V segment lost 7 bases and the J segment 5 bases; nucleotides outside the gene matches: 4. The CDR3 sequence is CASMTGGLTEAFF. The CDR3 DNA is TGTGCCAGCATGACAGGGGGCTTGACTGAAGCTTTCTTT.

This clonotype has ten or more counts. V usage is TRBV28 and J usage is TRBJ2-1; the match to TRBD1 covers 8 bases. The germline CDR1 and CDR2 sequences are MDHEN and SYDVKM. After removal of 5 bases from V and 1 base from J, the junction contained 4 bases not matched to a gene. The CDR3 covers 15 residues. CDR3 sequence (DNA): TGTGCCAGCAGTGGACAGGGTGGGTCCTACAATGAGCAGTTCTTC. Amino acids: CASSGQGGSYNEQFF.

The chain recombines TRBV15 with TRBJ1-1, with D perhaps TRBD1 (6 bases). Looked up from germline, CDR1 is LNHNV and CDR2 is YYDKDF (reference sequence). The CDR3 is 16 amino acids. V was shortened by 1 base and J by 3 bases, with 15 bases between the two germline ends. In DNA form, the CDR3 reads TGTGCCACCAGCAGAGGGAACAGGGTGGTTCACACTGAAGCTTTCTTT. This encodes CATSRGNRVVHTEAFF.

This clonotype was picked up a small number of times. This sequence joins TRBV4-3 and TRBJ2-1, with 8 bases that match TRBD1. CDR1 and CDR2 from the germline V gene are LGHNA and YSLEER. The CDR3 has 15 amino acids. J was trimmed by 8 bases and V by 2 bases; bases with no gene match: 8. CDR3 loop: CASSQLLDRDDEQFF. CDR3 nucleotides: TGCGCCAGCAGCCAACTTTTGGACAGGGACGATGAGCAGTTCTTC.

This clonotype was counted many times. The J gene is TRBJ1-6, the V gene TRBV9; D not certain. The V and J ends lost 2 bases and 5 bases respectively, with 8 bases between them. The CDR3 consists of 14 residues. From germline, CDR1 is SGDLS and CDR2 YYNGEE. Here the CDR3 reads CASSVRANNSPLHF. CDR3 DNA: TGTGCCAGCAGCGTTAGGGCCAATAATTCACCCCTCCACTTT.

The chain recombines TRBV5-4 with TRBJ2-7; D gene ambiguous. The CDR3 runs to 13 residues. Between the trimmed V and J ends, which lost 2 bases and 1 base, there was a span of 7 bases. Per the germline V gene, CDR1 is SGHNT and CDR2 is YYREEE (reference sequence). The CDR3, as DNA: TGTGCCAGCAGCTTCTCTAATTCCTACGAGCAGTACTTC. Amino acid sequence: CASSFSNSYEQYF.

This clonotype has ten or more counts. The gene calls are TRBV12-3 or TRBV12-4 and TRBJ2-7; 7 positions agree with TRBD1. The CDR3 runs to 15 residues. Trimming removed 5 bases from V and 3 bases from J; junction bases left unmatched: 10. CDR3 region: CASSPAGQAVYEQYF. In DNA, the CDR3 is TGTGCCAGCAGTCCAGCAGGACAGGCCGTCTACGAGCAGTACTTC.

A remark on this clonotype: A read error is possible here, since a much larger clone lies one base away. This chain joins TRBV12-3 or TRBV12-4 and TRBJ1-1, with D uncertain. V was clipped by 5 bases and J by 4 bases, with 14 bases between them. The CDR3 is 14 amino acids. The CDR3 sequence is CASSLNLLITEAFF. CDR3 nucleotides: TGTGCCAGCAGTCTCAATCTGTTGATCACTGAAGCTTTCTTT.

The gene calls are TRBV20-1 and TRBJ2-5; no definite D call. Trimming took 0 bases from V and 11 from J, leaving 22 bases between them. This CDR3 has 15 amino acids. The germline V gene encodes CDR1 DFQATT and CDR2 SNEGSKA (reference sequence). This CDR3 reads CSAREFLESRNEQYF. The CDR3 region has the DNA TGCAGTGCTAGAGAGTTCTTAGAGAGTCGGAATGAGCAGTACTTC.

V usage is TRBV5-1 and J usage is TRBJ2-5; 7 bases agree with TRBD2. Germline V gene data show CDR1 as SGHRS and CDR2 as YFSETQ. V was clipped by 4 bases and J by 3 bases; unmatched bases: 3. The CDR3 runs 13 residues. Here the CDR3 reads CASSGSGEETQYF. Here the CDR3 DNA reads TGCGCCAGCAGCGGGAGCGGGGAAGAGACCCAGTACTTC.

This clonotype came up a few times. The chain links TRBV4-2 to TRBJ2-3; 8 bases are a match to TRBD2. The CDR3 has 16 residues. Per the germline V gene, CDR1 is LGHNA and CDR2 is YNFKEQ. Losses at the gene ends were 0 bases for V and 2 bases for J; bases not matched to a gene: 4. CDR3 loop: CASSQDDSGVTDTQYF. In DNA form, the CDR3 reads TGTGCCAGCAGCCAAGACGATAGCGGGGTCACAGATACGCAGTATTTT.

The chain uses TRBV19 and TRBJ2-7; D perhaps matches TRBD1 (6 bases). V was cut by 3 bases and J by 4 bases, with 13 bases left in between. This CDR3 has 14 residues. CDR1 LNHDA and CDR2 SQIVND come from the germline V gene (reference sequence). CDR3 region: CASSIQQGGYEQYF. The DNA for the CDR3 is TGTGCCAGTAGTATCCAACAGGGCGGTTACGAGCAGTACTTC.

This clonotype was observed a few times. The rearrangement joins TRBV9 to TRBJ1-2; D possibly corresponds to TRBD1 (6 bases). Germline V gives CDR1 SGDLS, CDR2 YYNGEE. The CDR3 totals 13 residues. Trimming took 4 bases from V and 6 from J, leaving 13 bases between them. CDR3 coding DNA: TGTGCCAGCAGCCAAAGGGGGTACGATGGCTACACCTTC. This gives the protein CASSQRGYDGYTF.

This clonotype was picked up many times. The chain couples TRBV4-3 to TRBJ2-3; D unclear. V was shortened by 2 bases and J by 6 bases, with 15 bases between the two germline ends. The CDR3 contains 15 residues. Germline CDR1 is LGHNA and CDR2 is YSLEER. DNA for the CDR3: TGCGCCAGCAGCCAAAATCGGTTAACAACGGATACGCAGTATTTT. Protein product: CASSQNRLTTDTQYF.

This clonotype was recorded at least ten times. This chain links TRBV9 with TRBJ1-2; 10 bases match TRBD1. Germline-derived CDR1 and CDR2 are SGDLS and YYNGEE. The CDR3 loop spans 16 amino acids. Trimming removed 3 bases from V and 3 bases from J; junction bases left unmatched: 8. CDR3 DNA sequence: TGTGCCAGCAGCGCCCGGACAGGGGGTTTGGACTATGGCTACACCTTC. It yields the protein CASSARTGGLDYGYTF.

A few counts support this clonotype. The chain uses TRBV6-2 or TRBV6-3 and TRBJ1-4; weak D call: TRBD1 (5 bases). Germline CDR1 is MNHEY and CDR2 is SVGEGT. V gave up 10 bases and J gave up 6 bases, with 15 bases separating them. CDR3 length equals 13 residues. The CDR3 loop is CATTGQSYEKLFF. The CDR3 nucleotides are TGTGCCACCACCGGACAATCTTATGAAAAACTGTTTTTT.

The chain couples TRBV4-1 to TRBJ2-3; no reliable D call. The length of the CDR3 is 14 residues. Germline V CDR1 and CDR2: MGHRA, YSYEKL. Trimming removed 0 bases from V and 4 bases from J, with 8 bases in between. This CDR3 reads CASSQEVAPDTQYF. DNA of the CDR3: TGCGCCAGCAGCCAAGAGGTAGCCCCAGATACGCAGTATTTT.

This clonotype was observed a handful of times. This chain joins TRBV18 and TRBJ2-3; D possibly corresponds to TRBD1 (6 bases). Germline V gives CDR1 KGHSH, CDR2 LQKENI. V lost 2 bases and J lost 0, with 9 bases in between. This CDR3 is 15 amino acids long. CDR3: CASSPITGSTDTQYF. The CDR3 DNA sequence: TGTGCCAGCTCACCAATTACAGGGAGCACAGATACGCAGTATTTT.

The chain recombines TRBV5-6 with TRBJ1-2, with D maybe TRBD1 (5 bases). The germline gives CDR1 SGHDT, CDR2 YYEEEE. This CDR3 region has 16 residues. Trimming cost V 4 bases and J 4 bases, with 20 bases left between them. The DNA of the CDR3 is TGTGCCAGCAGCGGGGCTGGGACGGGAATATTCTATGGCTACACCTTC. Encoded protein: CASSGAGTGIFYGYTF.

The chain joins TRBV7-9 to TRBJ1-1; possibly TRBD1 for D (5 bases). Per the germline V gene, CDR1 is SEHNR and CDR2 is FQNEAQ (reference sequence). This CDR3 contains 16 residues. With 5 bases removed from V and 3 bases from J, the gap between germline ends came to 19 bases. The CDR3 sequence is CASSPRQARGDTEAFF. Written as DNA, the CDR3 is TGTGCCAGCAGCCCGCGTCAGGCAAGGGGAGACACTGAAGCTTTCTTT.

This sequence joins TRBV19 and TRBJ1-2; D gene uncertain. Trimming removed 3 bases from V and 0 bases from J, with 14 bases in between. The germline V gene has CDR1 LNHDA and CDR2 SQIVND (reference sequence). The CDR3 runs 16 residues. The CDR3 nucleotides are TGTGCCAGTAGTATGCGAGACTTCGACACTAACTATGGCTACACCTTC. This encodes CASSMRDFDTNYGYTF.

This clonotype was observed a handful of times. This chain links TRBV11-2 with TRBJ2-3; D may be TRBD1 (6 bases). This CDR3 spans 16 amino acids. Trimming left V 0 bases short and J 4 bases short, with 14 bases between. Germline CDR1 reads SGHAT; CDR2 reads FQNNGV. Written as DNA, the CDR3 is TGTGCCAGCAGCTTAGATCGGTACAGGGTCGCAGATACGCAGTATTTT. Translation: CASSLDRYRVADTQYF.

In DNA form, the CDR3 reads TGTGCCAGCAGTTGGGTGGTTGACACTGAAGCTTTCTTT. This translates into CASSWVVDTEAFF. This chain uses TRBV6-2 or TRBV6-3 with TRBJ1-1; D not resolved. Germline assignment: CDR1 MNHEY and CDR2 SVGEGT. The CDR3 runs to 13 residues. V was trimmed by 4 bases and J by 3 bases, leaving 9 bases between them.